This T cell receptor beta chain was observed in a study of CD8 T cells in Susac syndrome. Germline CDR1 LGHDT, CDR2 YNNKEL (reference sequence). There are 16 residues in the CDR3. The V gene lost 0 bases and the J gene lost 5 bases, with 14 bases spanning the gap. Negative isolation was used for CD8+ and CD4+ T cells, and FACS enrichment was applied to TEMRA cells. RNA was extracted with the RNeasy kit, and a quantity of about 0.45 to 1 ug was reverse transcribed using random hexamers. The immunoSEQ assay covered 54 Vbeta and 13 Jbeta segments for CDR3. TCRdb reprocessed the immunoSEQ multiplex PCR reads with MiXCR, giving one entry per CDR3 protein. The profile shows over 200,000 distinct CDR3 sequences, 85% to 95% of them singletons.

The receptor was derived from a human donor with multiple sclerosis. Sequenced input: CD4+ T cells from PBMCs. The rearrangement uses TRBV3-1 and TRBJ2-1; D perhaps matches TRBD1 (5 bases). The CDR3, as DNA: TGTGCCAGCAGCCAAGATCCTGCAGGGTCAAACAATGAGCAGTTCTTC. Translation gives CASSQDPAGSNNEQFF.